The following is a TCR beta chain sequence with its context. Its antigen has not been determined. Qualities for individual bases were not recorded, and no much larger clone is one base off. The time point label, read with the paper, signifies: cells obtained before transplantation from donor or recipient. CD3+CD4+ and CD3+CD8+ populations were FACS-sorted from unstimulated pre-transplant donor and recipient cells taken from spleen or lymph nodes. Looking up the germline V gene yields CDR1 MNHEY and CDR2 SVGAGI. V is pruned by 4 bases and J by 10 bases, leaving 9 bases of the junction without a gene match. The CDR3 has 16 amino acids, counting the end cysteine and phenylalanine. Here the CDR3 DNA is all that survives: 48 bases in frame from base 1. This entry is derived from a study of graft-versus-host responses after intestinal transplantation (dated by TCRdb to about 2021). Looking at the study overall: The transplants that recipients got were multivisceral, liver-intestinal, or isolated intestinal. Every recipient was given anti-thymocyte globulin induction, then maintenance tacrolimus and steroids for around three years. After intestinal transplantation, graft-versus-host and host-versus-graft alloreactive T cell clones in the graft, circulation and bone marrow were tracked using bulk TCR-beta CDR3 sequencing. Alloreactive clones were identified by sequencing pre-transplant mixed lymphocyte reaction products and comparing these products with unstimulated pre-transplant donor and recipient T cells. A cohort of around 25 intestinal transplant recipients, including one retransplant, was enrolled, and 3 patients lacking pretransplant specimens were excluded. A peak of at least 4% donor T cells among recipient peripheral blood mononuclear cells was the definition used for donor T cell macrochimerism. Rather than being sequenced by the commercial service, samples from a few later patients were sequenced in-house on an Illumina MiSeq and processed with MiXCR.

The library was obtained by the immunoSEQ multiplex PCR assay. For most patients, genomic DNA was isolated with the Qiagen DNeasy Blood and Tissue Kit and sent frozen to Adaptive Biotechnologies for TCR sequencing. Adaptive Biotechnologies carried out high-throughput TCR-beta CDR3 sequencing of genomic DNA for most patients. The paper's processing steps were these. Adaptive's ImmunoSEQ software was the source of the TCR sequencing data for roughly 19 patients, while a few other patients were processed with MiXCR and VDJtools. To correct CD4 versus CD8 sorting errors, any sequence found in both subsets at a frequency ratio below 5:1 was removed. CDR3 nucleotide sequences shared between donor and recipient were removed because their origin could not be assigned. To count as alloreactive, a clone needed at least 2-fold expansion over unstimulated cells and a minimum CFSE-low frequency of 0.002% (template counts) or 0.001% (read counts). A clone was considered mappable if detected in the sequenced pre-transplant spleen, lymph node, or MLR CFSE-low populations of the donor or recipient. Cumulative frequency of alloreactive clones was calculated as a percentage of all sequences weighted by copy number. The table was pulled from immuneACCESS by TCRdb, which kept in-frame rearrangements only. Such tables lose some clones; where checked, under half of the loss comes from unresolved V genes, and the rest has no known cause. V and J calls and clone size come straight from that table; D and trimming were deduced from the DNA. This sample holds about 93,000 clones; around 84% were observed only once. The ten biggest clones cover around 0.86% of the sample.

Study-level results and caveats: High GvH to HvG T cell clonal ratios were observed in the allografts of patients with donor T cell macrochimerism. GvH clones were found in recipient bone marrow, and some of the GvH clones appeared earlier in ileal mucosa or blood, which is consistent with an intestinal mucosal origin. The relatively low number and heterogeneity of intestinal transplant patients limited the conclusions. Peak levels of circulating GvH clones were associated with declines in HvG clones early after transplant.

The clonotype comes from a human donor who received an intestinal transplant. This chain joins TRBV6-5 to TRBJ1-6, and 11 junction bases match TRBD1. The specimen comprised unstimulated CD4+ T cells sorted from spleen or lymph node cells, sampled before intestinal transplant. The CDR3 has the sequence CASSSAGQGVRSPLHF. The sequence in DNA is TGTGCCAGCAGTTCCGCGGGACAGGGGGTGCGGTCACCCCTCCACTTT.